Sequencing of this T cell receptor (beta chain) was carried out in a study of read filtering for tumor transcriptome and immune sequencing. Points from the study as a whole: This fraction held mixed bone marrow immune cells after CD138-negative sorting.

This clonotype occurred many times. Antigen unknown. This CDR3 contains 15 residues. V was clipped by 5 bases and J by 2 bases, with 17 bases between them. The germline V gene encodes CDR1 SGHRS and CDR2 YFSETQ. From 350 to 500 ng of RNA, a library with molecular barcoded alpha/delta and beta/gamma adaptors was made. TCRdb passed the reads through MiXCR, listing each CDR3 protein once. Of around 41,000 distinct CDR3 sequences in the sample, less than 15% were seen once. The chain employs TRBV5-1 and TRBJ2-7, with D possibly being TRBD1 or TRBD2 (5 bases each). The sample was a population of CD138-negative cells sorted from bone marrow. This receptor was obtained from a donor at least 40 years old with multiple myeloma. The CDR3 DNA is TGCGCCAGCAGACCCACCGGGACGGATCCCTACGAGCAGTACTTC. This codes for CASRPTGTDPYEQYF.